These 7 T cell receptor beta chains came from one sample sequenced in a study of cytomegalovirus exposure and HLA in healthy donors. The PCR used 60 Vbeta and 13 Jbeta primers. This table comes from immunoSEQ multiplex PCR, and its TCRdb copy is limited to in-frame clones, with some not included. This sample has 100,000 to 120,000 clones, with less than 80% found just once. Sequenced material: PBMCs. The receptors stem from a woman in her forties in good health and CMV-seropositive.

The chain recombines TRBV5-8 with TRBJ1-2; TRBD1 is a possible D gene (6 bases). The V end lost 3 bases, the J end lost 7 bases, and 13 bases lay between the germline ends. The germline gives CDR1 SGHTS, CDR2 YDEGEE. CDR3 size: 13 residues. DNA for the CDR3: TGTGCCAGCAGCTACAGGGCCCTGAGTGGCTACACCTTC. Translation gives CASSYRALSGYTF.

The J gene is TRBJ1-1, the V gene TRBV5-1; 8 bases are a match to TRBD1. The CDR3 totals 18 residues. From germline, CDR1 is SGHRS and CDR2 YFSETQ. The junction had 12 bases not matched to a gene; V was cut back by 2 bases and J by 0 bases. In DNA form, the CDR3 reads TGCGCCAGCAGCTTCCTTGGACAGGGAAGTAGTCTGAACACTGAAGCTTTCTTT. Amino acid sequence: CASSFLGQGSSLNTEAFF.

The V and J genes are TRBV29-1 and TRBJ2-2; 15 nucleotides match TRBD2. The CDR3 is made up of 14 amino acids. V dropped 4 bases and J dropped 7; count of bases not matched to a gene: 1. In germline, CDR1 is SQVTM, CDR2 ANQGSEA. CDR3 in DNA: TGCAGCGTTGGGGGACTAGCGGGGGGCGGGGAGCTGTTTTTT. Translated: CSVGGLAGGGELFF.

The DNA for the CDR3 is TGTGCCAGCAGCATTACCCTTAGCGGGAGTAATGAGCAGTTCTTC. Translating it yields CASSITLSGSNEQFF. The chain has TRBV7-8 and TRBJ2-1; TRBD2 matches at 9 bases. Looked up from germline, CDR1 is SGHVS and CDR2 is FQNEAQ. This CDR3 has 15 residues. Trimming removed 5 bases from V and 7 bases from J; junction bases left unmatched: 9.

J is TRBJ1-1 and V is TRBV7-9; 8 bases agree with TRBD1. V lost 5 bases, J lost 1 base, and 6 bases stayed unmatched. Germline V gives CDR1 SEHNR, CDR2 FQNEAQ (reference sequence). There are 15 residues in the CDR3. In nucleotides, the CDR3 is TGTGCCAGCAGCAACCACAGGGGGGAGAACACTGAAGCTTTCTTT. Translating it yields CASSNHRGENTEAFF.

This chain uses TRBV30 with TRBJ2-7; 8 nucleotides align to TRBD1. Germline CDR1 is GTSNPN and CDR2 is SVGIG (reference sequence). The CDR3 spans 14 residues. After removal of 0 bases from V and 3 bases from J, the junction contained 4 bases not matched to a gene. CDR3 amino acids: CAWSVGGQDYEQYF. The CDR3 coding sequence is TGTGCCTGGAGTGTAGGGGGACAGGACTACGAGCAGTACTTC.

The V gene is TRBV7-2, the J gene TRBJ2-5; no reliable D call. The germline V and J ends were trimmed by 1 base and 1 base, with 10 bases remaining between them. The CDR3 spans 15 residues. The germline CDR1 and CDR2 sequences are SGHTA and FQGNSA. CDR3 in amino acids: CASSLGHATQETQYF. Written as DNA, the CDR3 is TGTGCCAGCAGCTTAGGGCACGCAACCCAAGAGACCCAGTACTTC.